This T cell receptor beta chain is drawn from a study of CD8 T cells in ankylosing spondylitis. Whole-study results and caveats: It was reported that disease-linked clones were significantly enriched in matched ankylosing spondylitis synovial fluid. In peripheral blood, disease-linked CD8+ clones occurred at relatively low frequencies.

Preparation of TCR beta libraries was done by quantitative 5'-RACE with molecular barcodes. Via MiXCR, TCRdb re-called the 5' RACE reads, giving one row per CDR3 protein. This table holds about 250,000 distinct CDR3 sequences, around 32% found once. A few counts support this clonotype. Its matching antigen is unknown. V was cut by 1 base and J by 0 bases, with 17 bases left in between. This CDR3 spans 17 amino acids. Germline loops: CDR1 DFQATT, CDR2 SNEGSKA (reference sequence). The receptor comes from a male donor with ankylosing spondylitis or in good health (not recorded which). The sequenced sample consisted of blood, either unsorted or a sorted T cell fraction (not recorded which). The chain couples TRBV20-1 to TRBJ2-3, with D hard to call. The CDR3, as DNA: TGCAGTGCTAGAGGGCGCGGAGCTGACGCTAGCACAGATACGCAGTATTTT. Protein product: CSARGRGADASTDTQYF.